This T cell receptor beta chain was recovered during a study of cytomegalovirus exposure and HLA in healthy donors. Study-wide context: In terms of ancestry, the Caucasian-associated cluster contained about four fifths of the roughly 400 genotyped donors.

This CDR3 comprises 14 residues. The germline gives CDR1 SGDLS, CDR2 YYNGEE. V lost 6 bases and J lost 3, with 12 bases in between. As to this clone: The target antigen is unknown.

Both 60 Vbeta primers and 13 Jbeta primers went into the PCR. TCRdb's table, derived via immunoSEQ multiplex PCR, lists solely in-frame clones and lacks some. The sample shows 100,000 to 150,000 clones, about 82% of them seen only once. Study-level results: Listed as cytomegalovirus-associated were 164 TCR beta chains.

Sequencing was carried out using PBMCs. The chain combines TRBV9 with TRBJ2-2, with D tentatively TRBD1 (6 bases). The sequence came from a man in his fifties or sixties in good health and CMV-seronegative. CDR3 amino acids: CASTVTGDTGELFF. Here the CDR3 DNA reads TGTGCCAGCACAGTGACAGGCGACACCGGGGAGCTGTTTTTT.